The rows below give T cell receptor beta chains drawn from one sample of a study of regulatory T cells in long-lasting Graves disease. TCRdb reanalysed the multiplex PCR reads using MiXCR and keeps one entry per CDR3 protein. In the table there are more than 400,000 distinct CDR3 sequences, roughly 16% of which are singletons. This sample was shared with a second study, whose subject was T cells in Graves' hyperthyroidism and ophthalmopathy.

The starting material was peripheral blood mononuclear cells (PBMCs), obtained at new diagnosis, from a patient treated with antithyroid drugs. The receptors here all came from a man in his forties with Graves disease. The CDR3 runs from the conserved cysteine through the conserved F or W. Fields, in order: CDR3 protein, CDR3 DNA, clone size, V gene, J gene, D gene. The D gene is left open where the match is weak. Not every row has a clone size; where given, it reads once, few, many or a size class.

CASSYTWTGGTDTQYF	TGTGCCAGCAGTTACACCTGGACAGGGGGCACAGATACGCAGTATTTT	many	TRBV6-2/TRBV6-3	TRBJ2-3	TRBD1
CSAKRGQQETQYF	TGCAGTGCCAAAAGGGGACAGCAAGAGACCCAGTACTTC	many	TRBV20-1	TRBJ2-5	TRBD1
CASRLGPAIQETQYF	TGTGCCAGCAGGCTGGGTCCGGCAATCCAAGAGACCCAGTACTTC	many	TRBV7-6	TRBJ2-5	NA
CASSLEVGTSGATQYF	TGTGCCAGCAGCTTGGAGGTGGGGACTAGCGGGGCTACGCAGTATTTT	NA	TRBV5-4	TRBJ2-3	TRBD2
CASSPARGPRYEQYF	TGTGCCAGCAGCCCGGCCCGGGGTCCACGGTACGAGCAGTACTTC	many	TRBV11-2	TRBJ2-7	NA
CASSIHDNQETQYF	TGTGCCAGCAGCATCCATGACAACCAAGAGACCCAGTACTTC	few	TRBV7-8	TRBJ2-5	NA
CASSSTGGVYEQFF	TGTGCCAGCAGTTCGACAGGGGGCGTCTATGAGCAGTTCTTC	NA	TRBV6-5	TRBJ2-1	TRBD1
CSAVGGGWTEAFF	TGCAGTGCTGTGGGGGGGGGGTGGACTGAAGCTTTCTTT	NA	TRBV20-1	TRBJ1-1	NA
CASSLSSQGADTQYF	TGTGCCAGCAGTTTATCATCACAGGGCGCAGATACGCAGTATTTT	NA	TRBV28	TRBJ2-3	NA
CASSLFRTGGYEQYF	TGTGCCAGCAGTTTATTCCGGACAGGGGGCTACGAGCAGTACTTC	NA	TRBV28	TRBJ2-7	TRBD1
CSVETGLDSYEQYF	TGCAGCGTTGAGACGGGCCTAGACTCCTACGAGCAGTACTTC	few	TRBV29-1	TRBJ2-7	NA
CASSPRDRGGTGELFF	TGTGCCAGCAGCCCCCGGGACAGGGGAGGCACCGGGGAGCTGTTTTTT	many	TRBV7-9	TRBJ2-2	TRBD1
CASSLRRGVLLPGELFF	TGTGCCAGCAGCCTCCGACGGGGGGTCCTCCTCCCCGGGGAGCTGTTTTTT	many	TRBV7-2	TRBJ2-2	TRBD2
CASSGGVYTDYGYTF	TGTGCCAGCAGTGGGGGAGTATACACGGACTATGGCTACACCTTC	NA	TRBV25-1	TRBJ1-2	NA
CASSPGTQYNEQFF	TGTGCCAGCAGCCCCGGGACACAATACAATGAGCAGTTCTTC	few	TRBV3-1	TRBJ2-1	NA
CSARDRSSGTDTQYF	TGCAGTGCTAGAGATCGGTCTAGCGGCACAGATACGCAGTATTTT	many	TRBV20-1	TRBJ2-3	NA
CASSISGVYNEQFF	TGTGCCAGTAGTATAAGTGGCGTGTACAATGAGCAGTTCTTC	NA	TRBV19	TRBJ2-1	NA
CASALKIGQGDYEQYF	TGTGCCAGCGCGCTTAAAATCGGACAGGGTGACTACGAGCAGTACTTC	many	TRBV28	TRBJ2-7	TRBD1
CASSQVAPSSYNEQFF	TGTGCCAGCAGCCAAGTGGCTCCGAGCTCCTACAATGAGCAGTTCTTC	many	TRBV3-1	TRBJ2-1	NA
CSVNRGRETQYF	TGCAGCGTTAACAGGGGGCGGGAGACCCAGTACTTC	NA	TRBV29-1	TRBJ2-5	TRBD1
CATSKGNYGYTF	TGTGCCACCAGTAAAGGGAACTATGGCTACACCTTC	many	TRBV24-1	TRBJ1-2	NA
CASKALAGRGTDTQYF	TGTGCCAGCAAGGCACTAGCGGGGAGGGGTACAGATACGCAGTATTTT	NA	TRBV2	TRBJ2-3	TRBD2
CSVGLAGPGVGELFF	TGCAGCGTTGGACTAGCGGGGCCCGGGGTCGGGGAGCTGTTTTTT	few	TRBV29-1	TRBJ2-2	TRBD2
CASSPGTGDNEQFF	TGTGCCAGCAGCCCGGGGACAGGGGACAATGAGCAGTTCTTC	NA	TRBV3-1	TRBJ2-1	TRBD1
CASSRQATGELFF	TGTGCCAGCAGCAGACAGGCCACCGGGGAGCTGTTTTTT	NA	TRBV12-3/TRBV12-4	TRBJ2-2	NA
CASNTPRASGNTIYF	TGTGCCAGCAATACCCCTAGGGCTTCTGGAAACACCATATATTTT	NA	TRBV6-2/TRBV6-3	TRBJ1-3	NA
CASSLALGPTYEQYF	TGTGCCAGCAGTTTAGCGCTGGGACCCACCTACGAGCAGTACTTC	many	TRBV12-3/TRBV12-4	TRBJ2-7	NA
CASSIYSSGDNEQFF	TGTGCCAGTAGTATATATAGTAGCGGGGACAATGAGCAGTTCTTC	NA	TRBV19	TRBJ2-1	TRBD2
CASSLGPAEYNEQFF	TGTGCCAGCAGCTTAGGTCCAGCGGAGTACAATGAGCAGTTCTTC	few	TRBV7-2	TRBJ2-1	NA
CASSFVGTTDTQYF	TGTGCCAGCAGCTTTGTGGGAACCACAGATACGCAGTATTTT	many	TRBV5-4	TRBJ2-3	NA
CASSGREGAYNEQFF	TGTGCCAGCAGCGGGCGGGAGGGCGCCTACAATGAGCAGTTCTTC	NA	TRBV9	TRBJ2-1	TRBD2
CASTAVAGADTQYF	TGTGCCAGCACCGCCGTGGCCGGCGCAGATACGCAGTATTTT	many	TRBV12-3/TRBV12-4	TRBJ2-3	NA
CASSVPGRAEAFF	TGTGCCAGTAGTGTTCCAGGAAGGGCGGAAGCTTTCTTT	NA	TRBV19	TRBJ1-1	NA
CASSIRQGATDTQYF	TGCGCCAGCAGCATACGACAGGGGGCCACAGATACGCAGTATTTT	many	TRBV5-1	TRBJ2-3	TRBD1
CASGAGGFYNEQFF	TGTGCCAGCGGAGCGGGAGGATTCTACAATGAGCAGTTCTTC	few	TRBV2	TRBJ2-1	TRBD2
CAIRQDSGSLSEQFF	TGTGCCATCAGGCAAGATAGCGGGAGTTTGAGTGAGCAGTTCTTC	NA	TRBV10-3	TRBJ2-1	TRBD2
CASSHSGRPPNEQFF	TGTGCCAGCAGCCATAGCGGGAGGCCCCCCAATGAGCAGTTCTTC	many	TRBV6-2/TRBV6-3	TRBJ2-1	TRBD2
CASSQDRVREKLFF	TGCGCCAGCAGCCAAGACAGGGTACGGGAAAAACTGTTTTTT	many	TRBV5-1	TRBJ1-4	TRBD1
CASSRGHSEQYF	TGTGCCAGCAGCAGGGGACATTCCGAGCAGTACTTC	many	TRBV7-9	TRBJ2-7	NA
CASSLGRGLAGNEQFF	TGTGCCAGCAGTTTAGGCAGGGGACTAGCCGGCAATGAGCAGTTCTTC	many	TRBV12-3/TRBV12-4	TRBJ2-1	TRBD2
CAWNRGGVKETQYF	TGTGCCTGGAACAGAGGGGGGGTGAAAGAGACCCAGTACTTC	many	TRBV30	TRBJ2-5	NA
CASSATDYGYTF	TGTGCCAGTAGTGCGACGGACTATGGCTACACCTTC	NA	TRBV19	TRBJ1-2	NA
CASSQYASEMNTEAFF	TGTGCCAGCTCACAGTACGCGAGCGAAATGAACACTGAAGCTTTCTTT	many	TRBV18	TRBJ1-1	NA
CASSRDQFSYEQYF	TGTGCCAGCAGTCGGGACCAATTCTCCTACGAGCAGTACTTC	many	TRBV28	TRBJ2-7	NA
CSVGQPQETQYF	TGCAGCGTTGGACAGCCTCAAGAGACCCAGTACTTC	many	TRBV29-1	TRBJ2-5	NA
CASSLSGRSFYEQYF	TGTGCCAGCAGTTTGTCGGGACGGTCATTCTACGAGCAGTACTTC	many	TRBV12-3/TRBV12-4	TRBJ2-7	NA
CASSSRGGNGSYEQYF	TGTGCCAGCAGTTCCAGAGGGGGGAACGGTTCCTACGAGCAGTACTTC	many	TRBV28	TRBJ2-7	NA
CASSQGLSYNEQFF	TGTGCCAGCAGCCAAGGGCTCTCCTACAATGAGCAGTTCTTC	many	TRBV3-1	TRBJ2-1	NA
CASSEVGTQGETQYF	TGTGCCAGCAGTGAAGTTGGGACCCAGGGGGAGACCCAGTACTTC	NA	TRBV2	TRBJ2-5	NA
CASSLLGDRAYEQYF	TGTGCCAGCAGTTTATTGGGGGACAGGGCCTACGAGCAGTACTTC	many	TRBV27	TRBJ2-7	TRBD1
CASAANRNYEQYF	TGTGCCAGCGCCGCGAACCGAAACTACGAGCAGTACTTC	many	TRBV7-8	TRBJ2-7	NA
CASNTGTGYGYTF	TGTGCCAGCAATACCGGGACAGGCTATGGCTACACCTTC	NA	TRBV2	TRBJ1-2	TRBD1
CASSFLTGGSDTQYF	TGCGCCAGCAGCTTCTTGACTGGCGGGAGCGATACGCAGTATTTT	many	TRBV5-1	TRBJ2-3	TRBD2
CASSYLGGSNTEAFF	TGTGCCAGCAGTTACTTGGGGGGCTCGAACACTGAAGCTTTCTTT	many	TRBV6-5	TRBJ1-1	NA
CASSPTRGEAGELFF	TGTGCCAGCAGCCCGACTAGAGGGGAGGCCGGGGAGCTGTTTTTT	many	TRBV11-1	TRBJ2-2	NA